The 15 T cell receptor beta chains in this list originate from one sample, sequenced in a study of human T cells and chemical hapten exposure. TCRdb passed the RACE reads through MiXCR, listing each CDR3 protein once. Seen here are approximately 120,000 distinct CDR3 sequences, roughly a tenth observed once, and the top ten hold approximately 3%. The time point here: patch test 2, 6 weeks after DPC sensitization. This sample's treatment: therapeutic diphenylcyclopropenone sensitization with weekly scalp DPC. The source material was whole blood, sampled in connection with sensitization to the hapten diphenylcyclopropenone (DPC). The receptors were gathered from a woman between 40 and 50 years old with alopecia areata. Some clones in this sample may be carry-over from other donors' samples.

This rearrangement joins TRBV6-1 to TRBJ2-3; D tentatively reads TRBD1 or TRBD2 (6 bases each). Germline CDR1 reads MNHNS; CDR2 reads SASEGT. The CDR3 contains 14 residues. Trimming pared 2 bases from V and 5 bases from J, leaving 11 bases between. CDR3: CASSERGRGDTQYF. CDR3 sequence (DNA): TGTGCCAGCAGTGAACGGGGGCGCGGAGATACGCAGTATTTT.

This clonotype was seen repeatedly, ten times or more. The V call is TRBV13, the J call TRBJ1-6; D is ambiguous. The V gene lost 5 bases and the J gene lost 10 bases, with 9 bases spanning the gap. Per germline, CDR1 PRHDT and CDR2 FYEKMQ (reference sequence). The CDR3 runs to 12 residues. The CDR3 spells CASSRIESPLHF. In nucleotides, the CDR3 is TGTGCCAGCAGCCGAATAGAATCACCCCTCCACTTT. The variable domain in full, with the rest retrieved from reference TRBV13 and TRBJ1-6, is AAGVIQSPRHLIKEKRETATLKCYPIPRHDTVYWYQQGPGQDPQFLISFYEKMQSDKGSIPDRFSAQQFSDYHSELNMSSLELGDSALYFCASSRIESPLHFGNGTRLTVT.

This clonotype occurred many times. The chain recombines TRBV28 with TRBJ2-1; D is possibly TRBD2 (8 bases). CDR3 length: 17 amino acids. Germline CDR1 reads MDHEN; CDR2 reads SYDVKM. Trimming removed 11 bases from V and 3 bases from J, with 26 bases in between. CDR3: CAVKRGQGLAHYNEQFF. Here the CDR3 DNA reads TGTGCCGTTAAAAGGGGGCAAGGACTAGCTCACTACAATGAGCAGTTCTTC. The variable domain in full, with the rest retrieved from reference TRBV28 and TRBJ2-1, is DVKVTQSSRYLVKRTGEKVFLECVQDMDHENMFWYRQDPGLGLRLIYFSYDVKMKEKGDIPEGYSVSREKKERFSLILESASTNQTSMYLCAVKRGQGLAHYNEQFFGPGTRLTVL.

The CDR3 sequence is CATSDGGEPLNQPQHF. CDR3 nucleotides: TGTGCCACCAGTGATGGAGGGGAACCCCTAAATCAGCCCCAGCATTTT. The genes are TRBV24-1 and TRBJ1-5, with D possibly being TRBD1 (5 bases). V gave up 3 bases and J gave up 4 bases, with 15 bases separating them. The germline V gene has CDR1 KGHDR and CDR2 SFDVKD. There are 16 residues in the CDR3.

The chain uses TRBV7-9 and TRBJ2-7; a weak D match, TRBD1 (5 bases). The CDR3 sequence is 14 residues long. Trimming took 5 bases from V and 0 from J, leaving 11 bases between them. Germline lookup yields CDR1 SEHNR and CDR2 FQNEAQ (reference sequence). The CDR3: CASSPKGFSYEQYF. CDR3 nucleotide sequence: TGTGCCAGCAGCCCAAAGGGGTTCTCCTACGAGCAGTACTTC.

This clonotype has a count of ten or more. The chain recombines TRBV6-6 with TRBJ1-2; the D gene is possibly TRBD1 (6 bases). V was trimmed by 8 bases and J by 2 bases, leaving 18 bases between them. Germline V gives CDR1 MNHNY, CDR2 SVGAGI (reference sequence). The CDR3 loop spans 15 amino acids. CDR3 protein: CASSQAGVGNYGYTF. The CDR3, as DNA: TGTGCCAGCTCACAAGCAGGGGTAGGCAACTATGGCTACACCTTC.

This clonotype appeared a few times. This sequence joins TRBV6-5 and TRBJ2-7; 7 bases map to TRBD1. The CDR3 is 14 amino acids. The germline CDR1 and CDR2 sequences are MNHEY and SVGAGI. V lost 6 bases and J lost 0; bases outside the gene matches: 5. The CDR3 reads CASRTGTASYEQYF. In nucleotides, the CDR3 is TGTGCCAGCAGAACCGGGACAGCCTCCTACGAGCAGTACTTC.

This chain links TRBV5-4 with TRBJ2-5; the match to TRBD1 covers 9 bases. The CDR3 is 15 amino acids. Trimming took 2 bases from V and 4 from J; bases not matched to a gene: 6. Germline V CDR1 and CDR2: SGHNT, YYREEE (reference sequence). The CDR3 here is CASSLQGAGGETQYF. The CDR3 DNA follows: TGTGCCAGCAGCTTACAGGGGGCTGGGGGAGAGACCCAGTACTTC.

Here the CDR3 DNA reads TGTGCCAGCAGCTTGGGGCACACCGGGGAGCTGTTTTTT. Its protein is CASSLGHTGELFF. The chain is built from TRBV5-4 and TRBJ2-2; D call uncertain. This CDR3 is 13 amino acids long. CDR1 and CDR2 from the germline V gene are SGHNT and YYREEE (reference sequence). Trimming shortened V by 0 bases and J by 3 bases, and 3 bases separated the two germline ends. Full variable domain (remainder filled in from reference TRBV5-4 and TRBJ2-2): ETGVTQSPTHLIKTRGQQVTLRCSSQSGHNTVSWYQQALGQGPQFIFQYYREEENGRGNFPPRFSGLQFPNYSSELNVNALELDDSALYLCASSLGHTGELFFGEGSRLTVL.

The rearrangement uses TRBV12-3 or TRBV12-4 and TRBJ2-6; D possibly matches TRBD1 or TRBD2 (7 bases each). Trimming pared 11 bases from V and 3 bases from J, leaving 20 bases between. This CDR3 contains 16 residues. CDR3 protein: CAGGDSPSSGANVLTF. The CDR3 DNA is TGTGCCGGGGGGGACAGTCCTTCCAGTGGGGCCAACGTCCTGACTTTC.

The chain couples TRBV20-1 to TRBJ2-5, with 8 bases that match TRBD2. The CDR3 has 13 residues. Germline loops: CDR1 DFQATT, CDR2 SNEGSKA (reference sequence). Trimming took 6 bases from V and 5 from J; bases not matched to a gene: 8. CDR3 residues: CSAPGLASETQYF. The CDR3 DNA sequence: TGCAGTGCCCCCGGACTAGCCTCGGAGACCCAGTACTTC.

This chain links TRBV27 with TRBJ2-7; the D gene is possibly TRBD1 (5 bases). CDR3 size: 13 residues. The germline CDR1 and CDR2 sequences are MNHEY and SMNVEV (reference sequence). Trimming stripped 4 bases from V and 2 bases from J, with 9 bases between. CDR3 DNA sequence: TGTGCCAGCAGTTCGGCAGGGCCCTACGAGCAGTACTTC. This sequence encodes CASSSAGPYEQYF.

The V and J genes are TRBV6-6 and TRBJ2-3, with D uncertain. CDR3 length: 10 amino acids. Per the germline V gene, CDR1 is MNHNY and CDR2 is SVGAGI (reference sequence). Trimming removed 3 bases at V and 12 bases at J, with 7 bases between. The CDR3 protein is CASSYLRQYF. The CDR3 coding sequence is TGTGCCAGCAGTTATTTGAGACAGTATTTT.

This clonotype has a count of ten or more. J is TRBJ1-5 and V is TRBV12-3 or TRBV12-4; no firm D call. CDR3 length: 13 amino acids. V lost 7 bases, J lost 6 bases, and 13 bases lay in between. This CDR3 is CASTPGGFQPQHF. The DNA of the CDR3 is TGTGCCAGCACCCCGGGAGGGTTTCAGCCCCAGCATTTT.

This clonotype was seen at least ten times. The chain joins TRBV6-2 or TRBV6-3 to TRBJ1-1, with 7 bases lining up with TRBD1. The CDR3 totals 13 residues. V was pared by 6 bases and J by 5 bases, with 6 bases of the junction left unmatched. Germline CDR1 reads MNHEY; CDR2 reads SVGEGT. The CDR3 reads CASRLQGRTEAFF. The DNA of the CDR3 is TGTGCCAGCAGACTACAGGGGAGAACTGAAGCTTTCTTT.